These T cell receptor beta chains were read from a single sample in a study of monozygotic twins with inflammatory bowel disease. TCRdb processed the 5' RACE reads again and assigns one entry to each CDR3 protein, with no DNA. Its table lists approximately 400,000 distinct CDR3 sequences. The sequenced sample consisted of blood. The receptors shown here come from a human donor with ulcerative colitis or Crohn's disease, or a healthy co-twin of an affected twin (not recorded which). CDR3s include the opening cysteine and the closing phenylalanine or tryptophan. Clone sizes are given selectively: once, few, many, or a class where the clone is expanded.

TRBV19	14	TRBJ1-4	.	CASSLLGFGEKLFF
TRBV20-1	15	TRBJ1-1	.	CSAREGTGGTTEAFF
TRBV12-3/TRBV12-4	14	TRBJ1-2	.	CASSLNSANSGYTF
TRBV5-1	13	TRBJ2-5	.	CASSLTAKETQYF
TRBV12-3/TRBV12-4	16	TRBJ1-1	.	CASSFGGALGGTEAFF
TRBV20-1	14	TRBJ2-3	.	CSASGSLMTDTQYF
TRBV5-1	15	TRBJ2-1	.	CASTPSGGGYNEQFF
TRBV6-5	13	TRBJ1-5	.	CASSKNSNQPQHF
TRBV19	14	TRBJ1-6	.	CASSPRDGYSPLHF
TRBV5-1	17	TRBJ2-1	.	CASKRFLDRGRGNEQFF
TRBV5-1	17	TRBJ2-1	.	CASSLEGGYSSYNEQFF
TRBV3-1	18	TRBJ1-6	.	CASSHRKGGSALDSPLHF
TRBV14	12	TRBJ2-2	.	CASSHPWGELFF
TRBV4-1	15	TRBJ2-3	.	CASSQELGPTDTQYF
TRBV6-5	13	TRBJ2-3	.	CARPGRDTDTQYF
TRBV6-5	14	TRBJ2-1	.	CASSYSIWSNEQFF
TRBV5-4	16	TRBJ1-3	.	CASSRPGTGDGNTIYF
TRBV5-1	13	TRBJ2-7	.	CASRRSASYEQYF
TRBV3-1	17	TRBJ2-4	.	CASSQVVVQGPKNIQYF
TRBV4-1	16	TRBJ2-4	.	CASSQDMGAGGNIQYF
TRBV20-1	15	TRBJ2-1	.	CSAVLAGSAYNEQFF
TRBV5-1	16	TRBJ2-1	.	CASSRDRGDSYNEQFF
TRBV29-1	12	TRBJ2-7	.	CSANMGKGEQYF
TRBV2	13	TRBJ2-7	.	CASTWTAPYEQYF
TRBV7-9	14	TRBJ1-6	.	CASSFTGLPSPLHF
TRBV25-1	14	TRBJ2-7	.	CASRDAGGLNEQYF
TRBV7-2	15	TRBJ2-7	.	CASSILAGGSYEQYF
TRBV7-2	15	TRBJ1-5	medium-sized	CASSSYGTFNQPQHF
TRBV28	16	TRBJ2-1	.	CASSLGGISSYNEQFF
TRBV20-1	14	TRBJ2-1	.	CSAPGLAVYNEQFF
TRBV14	15	TRBJ1-5	.	CASGTQGARSQPQHF
TRBV9	16	TRBJ2-3	.	CASSVDRGGGTDTQYF
TRBV24-1	13	TRBJ1-1	.	CATSESGKRVAFF
TRBV11-2	14	TRBJ2-2	.	CASSPHSPPGELFF
TRBV20-1	14	TRBJ2-2	.	CSADQIRGTGELFF
TRBV12-3/TRBV12-4	16	TRBJ2-3	.	CASRAGTSGSTDTQYF
TRBV20-1	15	TRBJ1-5	.	CSARVPENYNQPQHF
TRBV30	15	TRBJ1-3	.	CAWSLQAISGNTIYF
TRBV7-2	17	TRBJ2-2	.	CASSLGVGGRTSGELFF
TRBV7-2	15	TRBJ2-1	.	CASRPRLAGDNEQFF
TRBV15	15	TRBJ1-5	.	CATSVRQNPNQPQHF
TRBV23-1	17	TRBJ2-3	.	CASSQSPLGASADTQYF
TRBV5-1	13	TRBJ1-1	.	CASSFMESTEAFF
TRBV7-8	12	TRBJ2-1	.	CASSLVRREQFF
TRBV28	14	TRBJ2-1	.	CASSLNGIHNEQFF
TRBV9	13	TRBJ1-2	.	CASSPNGPYGYTF
TRBV10-3	14	TRBJ1-3	.	CAIRDGRSGNTIYF
TRBV24-1	12	TRBJ2-5	.	CATSSGAETQYF
TRBV5-1	14	TRBJ2-7	.	CASSLVGGHAVQYF